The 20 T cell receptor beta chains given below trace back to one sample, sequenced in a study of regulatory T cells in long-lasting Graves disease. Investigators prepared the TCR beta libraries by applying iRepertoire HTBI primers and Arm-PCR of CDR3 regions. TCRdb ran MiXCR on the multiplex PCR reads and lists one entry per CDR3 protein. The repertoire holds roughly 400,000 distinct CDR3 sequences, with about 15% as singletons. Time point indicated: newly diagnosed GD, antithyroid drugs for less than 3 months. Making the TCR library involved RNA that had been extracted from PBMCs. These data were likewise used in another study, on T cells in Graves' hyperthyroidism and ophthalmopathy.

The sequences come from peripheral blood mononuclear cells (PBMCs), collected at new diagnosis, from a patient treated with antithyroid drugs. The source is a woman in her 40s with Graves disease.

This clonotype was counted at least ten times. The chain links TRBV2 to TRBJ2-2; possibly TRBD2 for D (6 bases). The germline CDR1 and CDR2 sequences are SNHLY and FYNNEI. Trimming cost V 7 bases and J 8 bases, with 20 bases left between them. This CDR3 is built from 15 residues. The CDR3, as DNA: TGTGCCAGCACCCTGGGACTCGGACCTGGGGGGGAGCTGTTTTTT. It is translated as CASTLGLGPGGELFF.

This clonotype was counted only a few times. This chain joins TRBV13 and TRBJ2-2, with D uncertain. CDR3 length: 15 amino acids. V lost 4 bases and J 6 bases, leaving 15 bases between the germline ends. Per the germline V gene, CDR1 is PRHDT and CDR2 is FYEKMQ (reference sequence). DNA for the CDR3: TGTGCCAGCAGCTACGGCGGACGGACGGCCGGGGAGCTGTTTTTT. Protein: CASSYGGRTAGELFF.

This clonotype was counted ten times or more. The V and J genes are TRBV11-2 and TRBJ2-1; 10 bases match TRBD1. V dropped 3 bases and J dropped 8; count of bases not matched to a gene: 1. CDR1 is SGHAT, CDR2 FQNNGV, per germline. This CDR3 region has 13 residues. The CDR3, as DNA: TGTGCCAGCAGCTTGGGACAGGGGTATGAGCAGTTCTTC. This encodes CASSLGQGYEQFF. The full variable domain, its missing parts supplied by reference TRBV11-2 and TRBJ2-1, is EAGVAQSPRYKIIEKRQSVAFWCNPISGHATLYWYQQILGQGPKLLIQFQNNGVVDDSQLPKDRFSAERLKGVDSTLKIQPAKLEDSAVYLCASSLGQGYEQFFGPGTRLTVL.

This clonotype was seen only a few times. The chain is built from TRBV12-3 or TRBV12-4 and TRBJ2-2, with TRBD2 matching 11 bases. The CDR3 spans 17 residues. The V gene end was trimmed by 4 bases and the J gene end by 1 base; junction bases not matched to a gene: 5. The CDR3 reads CASSSGLAVLNTGELFF. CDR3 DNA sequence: TGTGCCAGCAGTTCGGGACTAGCGGTTCTGAACACCGGGGAGCTGTTTTTT.

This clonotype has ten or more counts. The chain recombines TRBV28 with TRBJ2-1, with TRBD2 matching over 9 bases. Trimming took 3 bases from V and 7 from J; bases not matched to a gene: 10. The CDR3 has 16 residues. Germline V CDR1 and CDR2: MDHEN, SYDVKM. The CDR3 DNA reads TGTGCCAGCAGTTTGGGGGGCGGGAGGGCCTTTAATGAGCAGTTCTTC. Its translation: CASSLGGGRAFNEQFF.

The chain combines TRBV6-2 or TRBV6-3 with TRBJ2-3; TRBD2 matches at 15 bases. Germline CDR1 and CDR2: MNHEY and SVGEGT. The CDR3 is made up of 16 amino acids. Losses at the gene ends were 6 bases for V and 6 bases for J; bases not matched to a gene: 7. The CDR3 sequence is CASSGLAGGPLDTQYF. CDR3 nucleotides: TGTGCCAGCAGCGGACTAGCGGGAGGGCCACTCGATACGCAGTATTTT.

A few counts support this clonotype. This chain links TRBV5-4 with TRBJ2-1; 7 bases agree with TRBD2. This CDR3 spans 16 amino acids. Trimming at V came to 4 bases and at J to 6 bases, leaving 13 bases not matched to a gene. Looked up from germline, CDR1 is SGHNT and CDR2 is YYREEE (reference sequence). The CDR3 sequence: CASSIQRDYPRNEQFF. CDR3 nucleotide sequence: TGTGCCAGCAGCATACAACGGGACTACCCGCGCAATGAGCAGTTCTTC.

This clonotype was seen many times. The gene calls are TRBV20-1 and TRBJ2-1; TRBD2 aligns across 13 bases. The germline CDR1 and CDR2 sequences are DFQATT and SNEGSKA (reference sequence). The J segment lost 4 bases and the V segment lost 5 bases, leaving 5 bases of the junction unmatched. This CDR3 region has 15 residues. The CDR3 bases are TGCAGTGCTCTCCAGGGACTAGCGGGGTACAATGAGCAGTTCTTC. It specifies CSALQGLAGYNEQFF.

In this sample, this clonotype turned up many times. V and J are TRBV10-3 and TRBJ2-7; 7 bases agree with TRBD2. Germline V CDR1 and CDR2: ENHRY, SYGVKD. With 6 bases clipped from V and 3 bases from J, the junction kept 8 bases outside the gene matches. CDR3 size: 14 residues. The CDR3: CAIRGRSGNYEQYF. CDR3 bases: TGTGCCATCAGGGGAAGGAGCGGGAACTACGAGCAGTACTTC.

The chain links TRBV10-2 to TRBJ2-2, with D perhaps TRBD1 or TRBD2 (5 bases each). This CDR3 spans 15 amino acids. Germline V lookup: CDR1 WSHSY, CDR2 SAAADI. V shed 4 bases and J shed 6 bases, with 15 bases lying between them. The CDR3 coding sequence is TGCGCCAGCAGTGTGGAAGCGGTGGGGCCCGGGGAGCTGTTTTTT. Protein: CASSVEAVGPGELFF.

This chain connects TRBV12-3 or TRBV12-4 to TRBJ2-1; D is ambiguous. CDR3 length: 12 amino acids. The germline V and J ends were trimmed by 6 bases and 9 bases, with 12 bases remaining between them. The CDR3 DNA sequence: TGTGCCAGCAGGAAAAGGACGGGTGAGCAGTTCTTC. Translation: CASRKRTGEQFF.

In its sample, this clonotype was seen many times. CDR3 sequence: CASSPRDNPGLAGVNTGELFF. The CDR3 coding sequence is TGTGCCAGCAGTCCTCGGGACAACCCGGGACTAGCGGGAGTCAACACCGGGGAGCTGTTTTTT. V usage is TRBV27 and J usage is TRBJ2-2; 14 nucleotides line up with TRBD2. Trimming cost V 5 bases and J 2 bases; bases outside gene matches: 16. Germline lookup yields CDR1 MNHEY and CDR2 SMNVEV (reference sequence). The CDR3 runs to 21 residues.

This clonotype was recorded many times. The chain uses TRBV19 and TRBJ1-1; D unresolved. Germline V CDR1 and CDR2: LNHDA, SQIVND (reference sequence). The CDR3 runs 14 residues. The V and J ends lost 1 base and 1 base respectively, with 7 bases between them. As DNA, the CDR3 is TGTGCCAGTAGTATAGGGACCGAGAACACTGAAGCTTTCTTT. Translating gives CASSIGTENTEAFF. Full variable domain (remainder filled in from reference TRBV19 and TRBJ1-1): DGGITQSPKYLFRKEGQNVTLSCEQNLNHDAMYWYRQDPGQGLRLIYYSQIVNDFQKGDIAEGYSVSREKKESFPLTVTSAQKNPTAFYLCASSIGTENTEAFFGQGTRLTVV.

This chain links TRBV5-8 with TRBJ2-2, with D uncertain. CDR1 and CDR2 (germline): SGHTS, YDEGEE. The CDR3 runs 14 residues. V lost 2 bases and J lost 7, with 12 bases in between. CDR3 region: CASSFQPRSGELFF. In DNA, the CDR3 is TGTGCCAGCAGCTTCCAGCCCAGGAGCGGGGAGCTGTTTTTT.

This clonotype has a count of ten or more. Written as DNA, the CDR3 is TGTGCCAGCAGCCCGGGACAGGGGTGGACCTACGAGCAGTACTTC. Translating gives CASSPGQGWTYEQYF. The rearrangement links TRBV28 to TRBJ2-7; 10 bases match TRBD1. V dropped 6 bases and J dropped 2; count of bases not matched to a gene: 7. The CDR3 contains 15 residues. Per germline, CDR1 MDHEN and CDR2 SYDVKM.

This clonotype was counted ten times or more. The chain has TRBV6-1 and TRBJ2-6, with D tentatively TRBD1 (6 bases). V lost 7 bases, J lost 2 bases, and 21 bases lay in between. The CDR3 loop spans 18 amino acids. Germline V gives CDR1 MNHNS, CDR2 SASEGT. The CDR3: CASNLGGRGTTGANVLTF. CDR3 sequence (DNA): TGTGCCAGCAACCTCGGCGGCAGGGGAACGACTGGGGCCAACGTCCTGACTTTC.

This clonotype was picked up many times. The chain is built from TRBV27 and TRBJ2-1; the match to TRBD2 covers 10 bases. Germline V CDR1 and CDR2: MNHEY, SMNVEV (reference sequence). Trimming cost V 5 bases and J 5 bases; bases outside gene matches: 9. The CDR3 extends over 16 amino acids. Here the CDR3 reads CASSPGLALNNNEQFF. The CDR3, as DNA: TGTGCCAGCAGTCCGGGACTAGCGCTTAATAACAATGAGCAGTTCTTC.

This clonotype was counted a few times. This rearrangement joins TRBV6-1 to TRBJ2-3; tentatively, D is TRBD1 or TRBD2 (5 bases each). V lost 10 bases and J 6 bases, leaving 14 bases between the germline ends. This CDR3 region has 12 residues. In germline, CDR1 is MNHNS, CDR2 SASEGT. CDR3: CATTFGTDTQYF. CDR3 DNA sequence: TGTGCCACTACATTCGGGACGGATACGCAGTATTTT.

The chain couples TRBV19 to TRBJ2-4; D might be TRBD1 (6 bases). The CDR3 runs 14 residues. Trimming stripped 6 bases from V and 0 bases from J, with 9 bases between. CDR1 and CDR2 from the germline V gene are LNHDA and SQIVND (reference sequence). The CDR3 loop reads CASSDRRAKNIQYF. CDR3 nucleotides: TGTGCCAGTAGCGACAGGAGAGCCAAAAACATTCAGTACTTC.

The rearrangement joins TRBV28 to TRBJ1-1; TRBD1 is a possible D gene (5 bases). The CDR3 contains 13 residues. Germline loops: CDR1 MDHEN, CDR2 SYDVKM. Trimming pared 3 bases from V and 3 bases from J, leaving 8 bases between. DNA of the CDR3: TGTGCCAGCAGTTTGGGACGGCACACTGAAGCTTTCTTT. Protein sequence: CASSLGRHTEAFF.